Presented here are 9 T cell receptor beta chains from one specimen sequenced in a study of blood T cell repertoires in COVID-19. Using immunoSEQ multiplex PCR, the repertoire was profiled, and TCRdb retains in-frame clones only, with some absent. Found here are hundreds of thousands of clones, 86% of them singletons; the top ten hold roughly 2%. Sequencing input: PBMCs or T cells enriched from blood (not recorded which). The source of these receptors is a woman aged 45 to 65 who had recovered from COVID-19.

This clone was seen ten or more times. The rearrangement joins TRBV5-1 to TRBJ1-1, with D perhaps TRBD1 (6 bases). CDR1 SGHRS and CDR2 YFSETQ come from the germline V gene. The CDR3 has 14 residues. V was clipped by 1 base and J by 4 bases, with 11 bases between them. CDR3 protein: CASSLTGIGTEAFF. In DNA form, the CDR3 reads TGCGCCAGCAGCTTGACAGGGATCGGCACTGAAGCTTTCTTT.

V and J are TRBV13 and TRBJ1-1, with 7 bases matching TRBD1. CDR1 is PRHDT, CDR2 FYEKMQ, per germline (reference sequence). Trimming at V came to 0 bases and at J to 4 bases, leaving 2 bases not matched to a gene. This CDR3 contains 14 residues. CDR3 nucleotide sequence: TGTGCCAGCAGCTTAGGAGGGGGCACCACTGAAGCTTTCTTT. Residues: CASSLGGGTTEAFF.

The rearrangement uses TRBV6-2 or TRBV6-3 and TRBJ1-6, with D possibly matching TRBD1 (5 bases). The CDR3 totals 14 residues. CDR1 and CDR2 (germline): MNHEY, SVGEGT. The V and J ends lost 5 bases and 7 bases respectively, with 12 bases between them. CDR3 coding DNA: TGTGCCAGCAGTGGGGGGTTGGCCAATTCACCCCTCCACTTT. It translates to CASSGGLANSPLHF.

CDR3 protein: CASSYTLDRNEAFF. CDR3 DNA: TGTGCCAGCTCATACACCCTCGACAGGAATGAAGCTTTCTTT. This chain connects TRBV18 to TRBJ1-1, with D possibly being TRBD1 (6 bases). The CDR3 has 14 residues. Per the germline V gene, CDR1 is KGHSH and CDR2 is LQKENI. The V and J ends lost 5 bases and 7 bases respectively, with 17 bases between them.

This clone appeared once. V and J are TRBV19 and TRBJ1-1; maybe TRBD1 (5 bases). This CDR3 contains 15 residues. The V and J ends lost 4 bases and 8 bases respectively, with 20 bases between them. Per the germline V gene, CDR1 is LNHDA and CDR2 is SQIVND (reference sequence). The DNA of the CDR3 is TGTGCCAGTAGTACACCCCTTTACTCGACAGCGGAAGCTTTCTTT. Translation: CASSTPLYSTAEAFF. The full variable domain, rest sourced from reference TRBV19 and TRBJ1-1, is DGGITQSPKYLFRKEGQNVTLSCEQNLNHDAMYWYRQDPGQGLRLIYYSQIVNDFQKGDIAEGYSVSREKKESFPLTVTSAQKNPTAFYLCASSTPLYSTAEAFFGQGTRLTVV.

The CDR3 DNA reads as TGTGCCAGCAGCCAAGATGCGGGGGCGTCAGATACGCAGTATTTT. It translates to CASSQDAGASDTQYF. This chain joins TRBV3-1 (or the pseudogene TRBV3-2) and TRBJ2-3; TRBD2 might be the D (7 bases). Germline CDR1 is LGHDT and CDR2 is YNNKEL (reference sequence). CDR3 length: 15 residues. V dropped 0 bases and J dropped 4 bases, with 11 bases sitting between them.

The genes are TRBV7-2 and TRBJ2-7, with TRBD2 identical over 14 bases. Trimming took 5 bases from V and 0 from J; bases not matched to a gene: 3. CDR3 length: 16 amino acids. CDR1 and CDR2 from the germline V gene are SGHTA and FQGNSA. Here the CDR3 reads CASSLGTSGGSYEQYF. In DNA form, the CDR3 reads TGTGCCAGCAGCCTGGGGACTAGCGGGGGCTCCTACGAGCAGTACTTC. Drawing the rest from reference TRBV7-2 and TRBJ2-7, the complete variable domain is GAGVSQSPSNKVTEKGKDVELRCDPISGHTALYWYRQSLGQGLEFLIYFQGNSAPDKSGLPSDRFSAERTGGSVSTLTIQRTQQEDSAVYLCASSLGTSGGSYEQYFGPGTRLTVT.

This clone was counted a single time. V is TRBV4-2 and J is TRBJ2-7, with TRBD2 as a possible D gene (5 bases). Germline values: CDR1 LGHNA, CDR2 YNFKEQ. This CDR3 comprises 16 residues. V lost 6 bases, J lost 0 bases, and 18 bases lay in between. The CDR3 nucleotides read TGTGCCAGCAGTCAGCTGGGCGGGCAGATCTCCTACGAGCAGTACTTC. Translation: CASSQLGGQISYEQYF.

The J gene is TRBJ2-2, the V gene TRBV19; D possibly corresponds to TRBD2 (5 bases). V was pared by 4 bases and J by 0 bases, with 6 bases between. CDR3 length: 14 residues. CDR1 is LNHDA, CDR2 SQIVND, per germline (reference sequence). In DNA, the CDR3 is TGTGCCAGTAGTAAACTAGCGAACACCGGGGAGCTGTTTTTT. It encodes CASSKLANTGELFF.